This section outlines one T cell receptor (beta chain) sequence together with its context. The antigen remains undetermined. The data were obtained in a study of CXCR3-negative and CXCR3-positive naive CD8 T cells. The TRB libraries of cDNA were built by UMI-labeled 5' RACE. TCRdb reprocessed the 5' RACE reads; each CDR3 protein has one entry and no DNA is given. The sample yields around 81,000 distinct CDR3 sequences, of which the top ten take up 1.5% to 2%. This CDR3 contains 14 residues. Germline loops: CDR1 SGHKS, CDR2 YYEKEE (reference sequence). Points from the study as a whole: Naive cells that were CXCR3-negative or CXCR3-positive used TRBV-TRBJ genes alike, while memory cells diverged. High diversity, comparable across both naive subsets, contrasted with much lower diversity in memory CD8+ cells. The study found CXCR3 expression partially decreased after cryopreservation and ran most assays on fresh PBMCs.

The sample comprised naive CXCR3- CD8+ T cells from blood. Documented subset: CD45RO-CCR7+CD27+CD95- naive CD8+ T cells lacking CXCR3 (TNR3-). The receptor was derived from a human donor in good health. Some clones in this sample may be carry-over from other donors' samples. The rearrangement joins TRBV5-5 to TRBJ2-7. CDR3 sequence: CASSADISTFGQYF.